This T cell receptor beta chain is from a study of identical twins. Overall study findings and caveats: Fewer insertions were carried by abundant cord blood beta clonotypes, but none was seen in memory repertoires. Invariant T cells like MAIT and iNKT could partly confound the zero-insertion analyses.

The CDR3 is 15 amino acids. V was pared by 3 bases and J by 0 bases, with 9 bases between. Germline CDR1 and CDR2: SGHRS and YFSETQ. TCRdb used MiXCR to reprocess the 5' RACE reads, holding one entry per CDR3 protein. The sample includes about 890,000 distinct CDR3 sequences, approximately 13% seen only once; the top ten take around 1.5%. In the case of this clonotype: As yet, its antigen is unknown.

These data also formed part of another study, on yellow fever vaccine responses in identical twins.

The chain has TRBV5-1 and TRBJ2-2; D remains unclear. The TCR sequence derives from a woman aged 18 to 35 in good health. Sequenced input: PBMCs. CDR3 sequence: CASSSLTANTGELFF. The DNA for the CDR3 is TGCGCCAGCAGCTCCCTCACGGCGAACACCGGGGAGCTGTTTTTT.